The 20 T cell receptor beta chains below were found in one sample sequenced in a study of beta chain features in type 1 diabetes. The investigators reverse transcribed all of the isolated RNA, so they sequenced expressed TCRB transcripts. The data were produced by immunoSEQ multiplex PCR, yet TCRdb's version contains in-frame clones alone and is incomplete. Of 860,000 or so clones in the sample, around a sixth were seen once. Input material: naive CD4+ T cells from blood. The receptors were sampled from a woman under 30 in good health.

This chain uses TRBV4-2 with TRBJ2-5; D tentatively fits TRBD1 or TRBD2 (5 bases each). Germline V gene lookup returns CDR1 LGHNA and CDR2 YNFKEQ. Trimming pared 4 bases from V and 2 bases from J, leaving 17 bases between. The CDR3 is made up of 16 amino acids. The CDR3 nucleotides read TGTGCCAGCAGCCGGGGCGGCAGCGGCCCACAAGAGACCCAGTACTTC. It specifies CASSRGGSGPQETQYF.

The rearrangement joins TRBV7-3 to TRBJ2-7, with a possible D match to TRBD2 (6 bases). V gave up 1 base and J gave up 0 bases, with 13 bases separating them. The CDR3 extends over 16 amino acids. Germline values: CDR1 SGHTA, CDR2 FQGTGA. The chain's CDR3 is CASSLRGGIRSYEQYF. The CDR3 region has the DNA TGTGCCAGCAGCTTAAGGGGCGGGATCCGCTCCTACGAGCAGTACTTC.

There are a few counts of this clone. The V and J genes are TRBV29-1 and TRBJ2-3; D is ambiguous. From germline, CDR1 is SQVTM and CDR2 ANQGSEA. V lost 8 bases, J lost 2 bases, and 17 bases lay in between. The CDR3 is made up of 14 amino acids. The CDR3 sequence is CSTSAADPTDTQYF. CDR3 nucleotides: TGCAGCACCTCTGCGGCGGACCCCACAGATACGCAGTATTTT.

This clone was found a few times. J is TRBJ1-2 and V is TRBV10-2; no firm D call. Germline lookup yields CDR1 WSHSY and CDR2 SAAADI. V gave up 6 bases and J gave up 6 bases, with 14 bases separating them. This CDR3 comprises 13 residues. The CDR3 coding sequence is TGCGCCAGCAGGTTTGCAGGTGCGGATGGCTACACCTTC. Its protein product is CASRFAGADGYTF.

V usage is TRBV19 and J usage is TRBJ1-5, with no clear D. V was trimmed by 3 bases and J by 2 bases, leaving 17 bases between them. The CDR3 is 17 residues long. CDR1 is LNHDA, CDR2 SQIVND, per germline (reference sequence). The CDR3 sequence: CASSIGLNYWGNQPQHF. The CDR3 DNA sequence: TGTGCCAGTAGTATCGGGTTGAACTATTGGGGCAATCAGCCCCAGCATTTT.

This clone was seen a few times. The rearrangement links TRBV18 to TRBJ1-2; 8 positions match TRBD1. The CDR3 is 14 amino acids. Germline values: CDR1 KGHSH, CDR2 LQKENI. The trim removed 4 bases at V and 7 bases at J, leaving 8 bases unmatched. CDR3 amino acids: CASSHPDRGRGYTF. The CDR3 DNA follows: TGTGCCAGCTCACACCCTGACAGGGGTCGTGGCTACACCTTC.

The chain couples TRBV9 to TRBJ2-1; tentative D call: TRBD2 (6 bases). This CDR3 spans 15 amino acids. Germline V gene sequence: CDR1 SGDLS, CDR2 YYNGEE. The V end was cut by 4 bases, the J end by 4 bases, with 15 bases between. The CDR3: CASSPEVGGYNEQFF. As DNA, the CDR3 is TGTGCCAGCAGCCCGGAGGTTGGGGGGTACAATGAGCAGTTCTTC.

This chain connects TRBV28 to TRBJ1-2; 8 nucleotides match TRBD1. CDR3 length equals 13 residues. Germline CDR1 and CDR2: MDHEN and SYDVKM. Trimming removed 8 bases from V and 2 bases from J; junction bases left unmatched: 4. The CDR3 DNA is TGTGCCAGCCAGGACAGGGCCAACTATGGCTACACCTTC. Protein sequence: CASQDRANYGYTF.

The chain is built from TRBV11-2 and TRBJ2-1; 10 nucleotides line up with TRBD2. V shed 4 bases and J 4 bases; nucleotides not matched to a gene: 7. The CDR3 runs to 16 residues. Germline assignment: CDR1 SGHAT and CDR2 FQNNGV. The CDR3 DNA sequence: TGTGCCAGCAGCTCATTACTAGCGGGACTTTACAATGAGCAGTTCTTC. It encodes CASSSLLAGLYNEQFF.

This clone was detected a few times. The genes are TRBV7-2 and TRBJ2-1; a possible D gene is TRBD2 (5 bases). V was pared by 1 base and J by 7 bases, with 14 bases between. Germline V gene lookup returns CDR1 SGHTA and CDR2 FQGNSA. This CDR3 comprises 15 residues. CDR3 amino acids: CASSLVGSVRNEQFF. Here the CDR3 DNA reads TGTGCCAGCAGCTTAGTAGGTAGCGTGCGGAATGAGCAGTTCTTC.

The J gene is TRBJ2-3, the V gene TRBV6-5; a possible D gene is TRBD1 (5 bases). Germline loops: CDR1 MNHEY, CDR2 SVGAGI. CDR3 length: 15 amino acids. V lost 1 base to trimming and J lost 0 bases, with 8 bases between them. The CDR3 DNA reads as TGTGCCAGCAGTTACTTTGCAGGGAGCACAGATACGCAGTATTTT. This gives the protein CASSYFAGSTDTQYF.

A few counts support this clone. The CDR3, as DNA: TGTGCCAGCAGTCGGACAACTAGCGGGAGGGCCGGTGAGCAGTTCTTC. Its translation is CASSRTTSGRAGEQFF. V usage is TRBV2 and J usage is TRBJ2-1, with 13 bases lining up with TRBD2. Germline trimming cut 5 bases from V and 9 bases from J; bases unmatched to any gene: 10. Germline-derived CDR1 and CDR2 are SNHLY and FYNNEI. The CDR3 spans 16 residues.

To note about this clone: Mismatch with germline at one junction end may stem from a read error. CDR3 protein: CASSQDPDQGTQYF. The CDR3 DNA follows: TGCGCCAGCAGCCAAGATCCGGACCAAGGGACCCAGTACTTC. The chain has TRBV4-3 and TRBJ2-5; D not certain. Germline CDR1 reads LGHNA; CDR2 reads YSLEER. CDR3 length: 14 residues.

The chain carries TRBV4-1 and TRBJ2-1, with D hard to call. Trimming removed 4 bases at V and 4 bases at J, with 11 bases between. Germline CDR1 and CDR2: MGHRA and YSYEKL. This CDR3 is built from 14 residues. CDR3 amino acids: CASSPNHQYNEQFF. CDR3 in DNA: TGCGCCAGCAGCCCCAACCATCAATACAATGAGCAGTTCTTC.

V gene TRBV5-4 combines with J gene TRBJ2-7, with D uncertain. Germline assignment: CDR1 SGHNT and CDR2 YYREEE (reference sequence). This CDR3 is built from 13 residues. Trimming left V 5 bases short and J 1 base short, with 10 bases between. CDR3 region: CASSNPISYEQYF. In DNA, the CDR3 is TGTGCCAGCAGTAATCCGATATCCTACGAGCAGTACTTC.

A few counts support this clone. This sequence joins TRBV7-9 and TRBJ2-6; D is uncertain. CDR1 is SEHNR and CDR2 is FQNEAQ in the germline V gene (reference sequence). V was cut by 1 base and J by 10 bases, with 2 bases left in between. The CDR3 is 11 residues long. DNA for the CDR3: TGTGCCAGCAGCTTAGAAAACGTCCTGACTTTC. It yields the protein CASSLENVLTF.

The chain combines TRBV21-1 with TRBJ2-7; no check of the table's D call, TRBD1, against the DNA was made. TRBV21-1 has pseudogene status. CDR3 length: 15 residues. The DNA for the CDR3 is TGTGCCAGCAGCAAAGCCGGGACAAACGATTACGAGCAGTACTTC. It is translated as CASSKAGTNDYEQYF.

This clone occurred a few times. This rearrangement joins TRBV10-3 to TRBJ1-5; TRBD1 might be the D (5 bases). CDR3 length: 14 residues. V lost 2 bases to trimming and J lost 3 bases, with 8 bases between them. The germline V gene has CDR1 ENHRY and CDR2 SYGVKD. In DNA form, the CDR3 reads TGTGCCATCAGTGAGAAGGGGAACAATCAGCCCCAGCATTTT. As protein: CAISEKGNNQPQHF.

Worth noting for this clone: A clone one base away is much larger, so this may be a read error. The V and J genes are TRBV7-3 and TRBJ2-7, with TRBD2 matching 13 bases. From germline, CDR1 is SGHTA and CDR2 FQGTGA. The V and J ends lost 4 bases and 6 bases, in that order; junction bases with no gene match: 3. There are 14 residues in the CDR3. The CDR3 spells CASSSGLAGAEQYF. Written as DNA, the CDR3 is TGTGCCAGCAGCTCCGGACTAGCGGGAGCCGAGCAGTACTTC. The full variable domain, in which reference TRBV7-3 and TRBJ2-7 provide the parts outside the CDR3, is GAGVSQTPSNKVTEKGKYVELRCDPISGHTALYWYRQSLGQGPEFLIYFQGTGAADDSGLPNDRFFAVRPEGSVSTLKIQRTERGDSAVYLCASSSGLAGAEQYFGPGTRLTVT.

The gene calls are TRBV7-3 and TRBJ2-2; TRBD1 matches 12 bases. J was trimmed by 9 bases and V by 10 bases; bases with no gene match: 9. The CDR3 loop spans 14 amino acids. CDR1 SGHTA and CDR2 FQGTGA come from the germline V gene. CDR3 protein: CATSPGQGARELFF. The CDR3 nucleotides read TGTGCCACCTCCCCGGGACAGGGGGCCCGGGAGCTGTTTTTT.